This TCR beta chain was found in a study of identifying expanded T cells in peripheral blood. Regarding the study as a whole: Across healthy donors, higher total template counts meant significantly greater roughly 2-week count variance. Differentially abundant clones: roughly 1.2 between replicates, approximately 16 at 2 to 3 weeks, less than 20 at four.

The germline V and J ends were trimmed by 1 base and 9 bases, with 16 bases remaining between them. The CDR3 covers 14 residues. Germline CDR1 is SQVTM and CDR2 is ANQGSEA. In the case of this clone: Its antigen is undetermined.

No infections or other immune events were documented during collection. The data were produced by immunoSEQ multiplex PCR, yet TCRdb's version contains in-frame clones alone and is incomplete. This sample has 100,000 to 150,000 clones; about four fifths occur once, and the top ten carry 3.3%. This TCR was sampled from a person aged 18 to 75 in good health. The material sequenced was blood. The V and J genes are TRBV29-1 and TRBJ2-1, with D perhaps matching TRBD2 (5 bases). In nucleotides, the CDR3 is TGCAGCGTTGAAGCAGGAGCCCTTGGAGGTGAGCAGTTCTTC. Its protein product is CSVEAGALGGEQFF.